What follows are 32 T cell receptor beta chains derived from one specimen sequenced in a study of blood T cell repertoires in COVID-19. Using immunoSEQ multiplex PCR, the repertoire was profiled, and TCRdb retains in-frame clones only, with some absent. There are approximately 63,000 clones in the sample; roughly 91% occur only once, and over 7.5% lies in the top ten. Material for sequencing was peripheral blood. The origin of the receptors is a human donor in a cohort sampled during active COVID-19.

This chain connects TRBV7-9 to TRBJ2-5, with 13 bases lining up with TRBD2. After removal of 5 bases from V and 5 bases from J, the junction contained 8 bases not matched to a gene. From germline, CDR1 is SEHNR and CDR2 FQNEAQ (reference sequence). The CDR3 loop spans 16 amino acids. The CDR3 sequence is CASSQGLAGLIETQYF. The CDR3 region has the DNA TGTGCCAGCAGCCAGGGACTAGCGGGGCTCATCGAGACCCAGTACTTC.

The gene calls are TRBV4-2 and TRBJ2-1; weak D call: TRBD2 (6 bases). The V end was cut by 5 bases, the J end by 10 bases, with 21 bases between. The CDR3 is made up of 15 amino acids. The V gene's germline CDR1 is LGHNA and CDR2 YNFKEQ. The CDR3 DNA follows: TGTGCCAGCAGCTCCCCAGGCGGGGAACTCGACGAGCAGTTCTTC. Amino acids: CASSSPGGELDEQFF.

DNA for the CDR3: TGTGCCAGCAGCTTCGCGGGGATGACTGGTCAGTACTTC. Its translation is CASSFAGMTGQYF. This chain joins TRBV7-2 and TRBJ2-4; tentatively, D is TRBD2 (6 bases). The CDR3 loop spans 13 amino acids. From germline, CDR1 is SGHTA and CDR2 FQGNSA. The V end lost 3 bases, the J end lost 12 bases, and 15 bases lay between the germline ends.

This chain uses TRBV2 with TRBJ2-3, with TRBD1 matching 7 bases. V shed 6 bases, J shed 4 bases, and the junction held 13 bases outside the gene matches. This CDR3 is 16 amino acids long. Germline V gene data show CDR1 as SNHLY and CDR2 as FYNNEI. The CDR3 DNA reads as TGTGCCAGCAGCCGAATCCCCTCGACAGGGTCAGATACGCAGTATTTT. Its translation: CASSRIPSTGSDTQYF.

The chain recombines TRBV11-2 with TRBJ2-2; maybe TRBD1 (6 bases). This CDR3 has 14 residues. V lost 8 bases and J 4 bases, leaving 14 bases between the germline ends. Germline V gene data show CDR1 as SGHAT and CDR2 as FQNNGV. In DNA form, the CDR3 reads TGTGCCAGCCGAAAACAGGGTTCCACCGGGGAGCTGTTTTTT. Translation gives CASRKQGSTGELFF.

The gene calls are TRBV20-1 and TRBJ1-1, with a possible D match to TRBD1 (5 bases). The CDR3 length is 14 residues. Deletions cut 3 bases from V and 2 bases from J, with 13 bases between. The germline V gene has CDR1 DFQATT and CDR2 SNEGSKA (reference sequence). The CDR3 DNA sequence: TGCAGTGCTAGTCCCTCGGGGGATAACACTGAAGCTTTCTTT. Its translation: CSASPSGDNTEAFF.

V gene TRBV5-1 combines with J gene TRBJ2-3; weak D call: TRBD2 (7 bases). V lost 4 bases to trimming and J lost 2 bases, with 11 bases between them. CDR1 is SGHRS, CDR2 YFSETQ, per germline. The CDR3 has 14 residues. CDR3 nucleotides: TGCGCCAGCAGCGGGGGGGCCGTCACAGATACGCAGTATTTT. This codes for CASSGGAVTDTQYF. The full variable domain, completed using reference TRBV5-1 and TRBJ2-3, is KAGVTQTPRYLIKTRGQQVTLSCSPISGHRSVSWYQQTPGQGLQFLFEYFSETQRNKGNFPGRFSGRQFSNSRSEMNVSTLELGDSALYLCASSGGAVTDTQYFGPGTRLTVL.

The genes are TRBV18 and TRBJ2-1, with D possibly matching TRBD2 (6 bases). The CDR3 consists of 16 residues. The germline CDR1 and CDR2 sequences are KGHSH and LQKENI. V was trimmed by 5 bases and J by 0 bases, leaving 14 bases between them. CDR3 DNA: TGTGCCAGCTCATCTTGGAGGGAGAGCTCCTACAATGAGCAGTTCTTC. Protein: CASSSWRESSYNEQFF.

The chain joins TRBV5-1 to TRBJ2-5; D perhaps matches TRBD1 (7 bases). V was cut by 2 bases and J by 3 bases, with 17 bases left in between. This CDR3 is 16 amino acids long. Germline CDR1 reads SGHRS; CDR2 reads YFSETQ. The CDR3 bases are TGCGCCAGCAGCTTACAGGGGACGGGGGCCGAAGAGACCCAGTACTTC. It translates to CASSLQGTGAEETQYF.

In this sample, this clone turned up once. This rearrangement joins TRBV5-1 to TRBJ2-5, with a possible D match to TRBD1 (5 bases). The V end was cut by 3 bases, the J end by 7 bases, with 16 bases between. The V gene's germline CDR1 is SGHRS and CDR2 YFSETQ. This CDR3 contains 14 residues. CDR3 protein: CASSSGWGLATQYF. The CDR3 coding sequence is TGCGCCAGCAGCTCCGGTTGGGGCCTGGCGACCCAGTACTTC.

The V and J genes are TRBV15 and TRBJ2-1; TRBD2 might be the D (6 bases). This CDR3 is 14 amino acids long. Germline CDR1 is LNHNV and CDR2 is YYDKDF (reference sequence). V dropped 7 bases and J dropped 10 bases, with 20 bases sitting between them. The CDR3 DNA reads as TGTGCCACCAACGAGATACGGGGGTACGGGGAGCAGTTCTTC. As protein: CATNEIRGYGEQFF.

The chain uses TRBV10-3 and TRBJ2-7, with D hard to call. The germline CDR1 and CDR2 sequences are ENHRY and SYGVKD. CDR3 length equals 16 residues. Trimming pared 3 bases from V and 1 base from J, leaving 16 bases between. The CDR3 region is CAISDFVGGTSYEQYF. For the CDR3, the DNA is TGTGCCATCAGTGACTTCGTTGGCGGCACTTCCTACGAGCAGTACTTC.

The chain is built from TRBV6-5 and TRBJ2-5; possibly TRBD1 for D (6 bases). Deletions cut 2 bases from V and 5 bases from J, with 12 bases between. This CDR3 has 14 residues. The germline CDR1 and CDR2 sequences are MNHEY and SVGAGI. The DNA for the CDR3 is TGTGCCAGCAGTTACCCCGGGACAACGGAGACCCAGTACTTC. Translated, it gives CASSYPGTTETQYF.

The chain recombines TRBV4-3 with TRBJ2-4; D remains ambiguous. Between the trimmed V and J ends, which lost 4 bases and 12 bases, there was a span of 13 bases. CDR3 length: 12 residues. Germline loops: CDR1 LGHNA, CDR2 YSLEER. The CDR3 here is CASSPIRGAQYF. In DNA form, the CDR3 reads TGCGCCAGCAGCCCGATCCGCGGCGCTCAGTACTTC.

The chain combines TRBV7-2 with TRBJ2-1, with 11 bases fitting TRBD2. With V trimmed by 5 bases and J by 7 bases, 7 bases remained unmatched. In germline, CDR1 is SGHTA, CDR2 FQGNSA. This CDR3 is built from 15 residues. The CDR3 here is CASSKLAGVVNEQFF. The CDR3 DNA sequence: TGTGCCAGCAGCAAACTAGCGGGAGTTGTTAATGAGCAGTTCTTC.

This chain joins TRBV4-3 and TRBJ1-6; D is unresolved. V was cut by 0 bases and J by 7 bases, with 7 bases left in between. Germline CDR1 and CDR2: LGHNA and YSLEER. The CDR3 covers 14 residues. The CDR3 is CASSQDSFNSPLHF. CDR3 nucleotide sequence: TGCGCCAGCAGCCAAGACAGTTTCAATTCACCCCTCCACTTT.

The J gene is TRBJ2-1, the V gene TRBV29-1, with D possibly TRBD2 on 5 matching bases. CDR1 is SQVTM and CDR2 is ANQGSEA in the germline V gene. With 3 bases removed from V and 0 bases from J, the gap between germline ends came to 9 bases. CDR3 size: 14 residues. The CDR3 DNA reads TGCAGCGTTGAGTTAGCGAGCTCCTACAATGAGCAGTTCTTC. Its translation is CSVELASSYNEQFF.

This chain uses TRBV18 with TRBJ2-7, with no clear D. Germline lookup yields CDR1 KGHSH and CDR2 LQKENI. The CDR3 sequence is 12 residues long. V shed 1 base and J shed 5 bases, with 6 bases lying between them. The DNA for the CDR3 is TGTGCCAGCTCACCACGACAAGACGAGCAGTACTTC. Residues: CASSPRQDEQYF.

This clone has just one count. The J gene is TRBJ2-7, the V gene TRBV3-1 (or the pseudogene TRBV3-2); 9 nucleotides agree with TRBD1. CDR1 is LGHDT, CDR2 YNNKEL, per germline (reference sequence). Losses at the gene ends were 3 bases for V and 1 base for J; bases not matched to a gene: 1. The length of the CDR3 is 14 residues. CDR3 sequence: CASSHGQGSYEQYF. CDR3 sequence (DNA): TGTGCCAGCAGCCATGGACAGGGGTCCTACGAGCAGTACTTC.

The gene calls are TRBV4-1 and TRBJ2-7, with 7 bases identical to TRBD2. The CDR3 length is 15 residues. The junction had 7 bases not matched to a gene; V was cut back by 5 bases and J by 0 bases. CDR1 and CDR2 (germline): MGHRA, YSYEKL. CDR3 sequence (DNA): TGCGCCAGCAGCGGCCGGGACTATAACTCCTACGAGCAGTACTTC. Encoded protein: CASSGRDYNSYEQYF.

The chain combines TRBV15 with TRBJ1-5, with D perhaps matching TRBD1 (5 bases). V shed 5 bases and J shed 0 bases, with 8 bases lying between them. The germline CDR1 and CDR2 sequences are LNHNV and YYDKDF (reference sequence). CDR3 length: 14 residues. This chain's CDR3 is CATSAQGSNQPQHF. The CDR3 DNA reads TGTGCCACCAGCGCGCAGGGTAGCAATCAGCCCCAGCATTTT.

Details on this clone: This specimen includes other DNA sequences encoding the same CDR3. V gene TRBV9 combines with J gene TRBJ2-1, with 10 bases fitting TRBD2. The CDR3 spans 15 residues. Losses at the gene ends were 3 bases for V and 2 bases for J; bases not matched to a gene: 2. CDR1 SGDLS and CDR2 YYNGEE come from the germline V gene. The CDR3 here is CASSGSGGAYNEQFF. As DNA, the CDR3 is TGTGCCAGCAGCGGAAGCGGGGGGGCCTACAATGAGCAGTTCTTC. Based on the CDR3 plus reference TRBV9 and TRBJ2-1, the full variable domain is DSGVTQTPKHLITATGQRVTLRCSPRSGDLSVYWYQQSLDQGLQFLIQYYNGEERAKGNILERFSAQQFPDLHSELNLSSLELGDSALYFCASSGSGGAYNEQFFGPGTRLTVL.

CDR3 in DNA: TGTGCCAGTAGTATGTCTGGGGACAGTTACTCCTACGAGCAGTACTTC. This codes for CASSMSGDSYSYEQYF. The chain couples TRBV19 to TRBJ2-7; 7 positions agree with TRBD1. This CDR3 has 16 amino acids. The V segment lost 3 bases and the J segment 0 bases; nucleotides outside the gene matches: 8. CDR1 is LNHDA and CDR2 is SQIVND in the germline V gene (reference sequence).

As to this clone: The same CDR3 can be traced to other DNA sequences in this sample. The CDR3 coding sequence is TGTGCCAGCAGCTTACAGGGAGGGCAGCCCCAGCATTTT. This sequence encodes CASSLQGGQPQHF. The chain has TRBV7-3 and TRBJ1-5; maybe TRBD1 (5 bases). There are 13 residues in the CDR3. CDR1 SGHTA and CDR2 FQGTGA come from the germline V gene. V was clipped by 2 bases and J by 7 bases, with 9 bases between them. Full variable domain (rest looked up from reference TRBV7-3 and TRBJ1-5): GAGVSQTPSNKVTEKGKYVELRCDPISGHTALYWYRQSLGQGPEFLIYFQGTGAADDSGLPNDRFFAVRPEGSVSTLKIQRTERGDSAVYLCASSLQGGQPQHFGDGTRLSIL.

This sequence joins TRBV6-5 and TRBJ2-5; 8 bases are a match to TRBD2. The CDR3 totals 15 residues. CDR1 and CDR2 (germline): MNHEY, SVGAGI. V was clipped by 7 bases and J by 5 bases; unmatched bases: 12. CDR3 nucleotides: TGTGCCAGCACGTCTGAAGCGGGAGTTTCGGAGACCCAGTACTTC. Translation: CASTSEAGVSETQYF.

CDR3: CAWSRGSNEKLFF. The CDR3 bases are TGTGCCTGGAGTAGGGGTTCTAATGAAAAACTGTTTTTT. The chain employs TRBV30 and TRBJ1-4, with TRBD1 as a possible D gene (5 bases). CDR1 GTSNPN and CDR2 SVGIG come from the germline V gene (reference sequence). Between the trimmed V and J ends, which lost 2 bases and 3 bases, there was a span of 7 bases. The CDR3 contains 13 residues.

V gene TRBV2 combines with J gene TRBJ1-4; the D gene is possibly TRBD1 (6 bases). Germline CDR1 reads SNHLY; CDR2 reads FYNNEI. V lost 4 bases and J 4 bases, leaving 16 bases between the germline ends. The CDR3 spans 16 residues. The CDR3 DNA reads TGTGCCAGCAGTGGGGGGCCAGGGCGCGATAATGAAAAACTGTTTTTT. This encodes CASSGGPGRDNEKLFF.

This chain uses TRBV9 with TRBJ1-2; D perhaps matches TRBD1 (5 bases). Deletions cut 9 bases from V and 0 bases from J, with 15 bases between. Germline V gene lookup returns CDR1 SGDLS and CDR2 YYNGEE. The length of the CDR3 is 14 residues. CDR3 DNA sequence: TGTGCCACCTCTAACGGGGGAGCTAACTATGGCTACACCTTC. Protein product: CATSNGGANYGYTF.

The chain employs TRBV18 and TRBJ2-7; TRBD2 aligns across 12 bases. The V segment lost 3 bases and the J segment 2 bases; nucleotides outside the gene matches: 5. The germline V gene has CDR1 KGHSH and CDR2 LQKENI. The CDR3 consists of 16 residues. CDR3 coding DNA: TGTGCCAGCTCACCGGGGACTAGCGGGTCGACCTACGAGCAGTACTTC. This translates into CASSPGTSGSTYEQYF. Looking up the rest from reference TRBV18 and TRBJ2-7 gives the full variable domain: NAGVMQNPRHLVRRRGQEARLRCSPMKGHSHVYWYRQLPEEGLKFMVYLQKENIIDESGMPKERFSAEFPKEGPSILRIQQVVRGDSAAYFCASSPGTSGSTYEQYFGPGTRLTVT.

This clone was picked up one time. The gene calls are TRBV7-2 and TRBJ1-4, with D perhaps TRBD1 (6 bases). The CDR3 length is 15 residues. The germline gives CDR1 SGHTA, CDR2 FQGNSA. V was trimmed by 0 bases and J by 5 bases, leaving 10 bases between them. This chain's CDR3 is CASSLAGGANEKLFF. The CDR3 DNA is TGTGCCAGCAGCTTAGCAGGGGGGGCGAATGAAAAACTGTTTTTT.

V gene TRBV20-1 combines with J gene TRBJ1-2, with TRBD1 identical over 7 bases. Germline CDR1 DFQATT, CDR2 SNEGSKA (reference sequence). The CDR3 has 16 amino acids. V shed 3 bases and J 8 bases; nucleotides not matched to a gene: 18. DNA of the CDR3: TGCAGTGCTAGTGATCCCTCTAGACAGGGAACGAACGGCTACACCTTC. It yields the protein CSASDPSRQGTNGYTF.

CDR3: CASSKGAGGLLNTQYF. The CDR3 nucleotides are TGTGCCAGCAGCAAAGGGGCGGGGGGGCTCTTAAATACGCAGTATTTT. The genes are TRBV21-1 and TRBJ2-3; TRBD2, as called in the table, went unchecked against the DNA. TRBV21-1 is shown as a pseudogene. The CDR3 extends over 16 amino acids.